The 25 T cell receptor beta chains below all came from one sample that was sequenced in a study of identical twins. TCRdb re-analysed the 5' RACE reads in MiXCR, keeping a single row per CDR3 protein. The sample holds hundreds of thousands of distinct CDR3 sequences, more than 6.5% seen once. The same sample was also studied in work on yellow fever vaccine responses in identical twins.

Sequencing was done on a sample of memory (CD45RO+) T cells sorted from blood. The receptors derive from a woman younger than 30 in good health.

This clonotype has at least ten counts. The rearrangement uses TRBV11-2 and TRBJ1-6, with D unresolved. Deletions cut 3 bases from V and 7 bases from J, with 7 bases between. CDR3 size: 13 residues. Germline CDR1 and CDR2: SGHAT and FQNNGV. The CDR3 coding sequence is TGTGCCAGCAGCTTGACGGGAAATTCACCCCTCCACTTT. Translated, it gives CASSLTGNSPLHF. Based on the CDR3 plus reference TRBV11-2 and TRBJ1-6, the full variable domain is EAGVAQSPRYKIIEKRQSVAFWCNPISGHATLYWYQQILGQGPKLLIQFQNNGVVDDSQLPKDRFSAERLKGVDSTLKIQPAKLEDSAVYLCASSLTGNSPLHFGNGTRLTVT.

V usage is TRBV12-3 or TRBV12-4 and J usage is TRBJ2-1, with TRBD1 as a possible D gene (5 bases). Trimming removed 6 bases at V and 6 bases at J, with 15 bases between. There are 14 residues in the CDR3. CDR3 in DNA: TGTGCCAGCAGACCACAGGCCCCGGGCAATGAGCAGTTCTTC. This codes for CASRPQAPGNEQFF.

This clonotype was recorded many times. The V call is TRBV28, the J call TRBJ1-5, with D possibly matching TRBD1 (5 bases). This CDR3 is built from 17 residues. Germline CDR1 MDHEN, CDR2 SYDVKM. V was cut by 3 bases and J by 4 bases, with 19 bases left in between. The CDR3 is CASSFVWGSGENQPQHF. The CDR3 nucleotides read TGTGCCAGCAGTTTTGTATGGGGATCGGGGGAGAATCAGCCCCAGCATTTT.

This clonotype came up a few times. At one boundary the junction diverges from the germline segment, which might be a read error. This sequence joins TRBV5-4 and TRBJ2-3, with 10 bases matching TRBD1. The length of the CDR3 is 15 residues. The germline V gene has CDR1 SGHNT and CDR2 YYREEE (reference sequence). The CDR3 loop reads CASNRGTGVTDTQYF. The CDR3 DNA reads as TGTGCTAGCAACCGCGGGACAGGGGTCACAGATACGCAGTATTTT. The full variable domain, rest sourced from reference TRBV5-4 and TRBJ2-3, is ETGVTQSPTHLIKTRGQQVTLRCSSQSGHNTVSWYQQALGQGPQFIFQYYREEENGRGNFPPRFSGLQFPNYSSELNVNALELDDSALYLCASNRGTGVTDTQYFGPGTRLTVL.

This clonotype was counted ten times or more. The CDR3 reads CASSQVGARADTQYF. Here the CDR3 DNA reads TGCGCCAGCAGCCAAGTGGGGGCGCGAGCAGATACGCAGTATTTT. V usage is TRBV4-1 and J usage is TRBJ2-3, with D maybe TRBD1 (6 bases). This CDR3 has 15 residues. Germline V CDR1 and CDR2: MGHRA, YSYEKL. Trimming took 1 base from V and 4 from J, leaving 12 bases between them.

This clonotype was counted only a few times. V is TRBV20-1 and J is TRBJ2-5; 13 bases are shared with TRBD2. The length of the CDR3 is 13 residues. V trimming: 6 bases; J trimming: 4 bases; junction bases outside the gene matches: 2. Germline V gene sequence: CDR1 DFQATT, CDR2 SNEGSKA (reference sequence). DNA for the CDR3: TGCAGTGCCGGACTAGCGGGAGCAGAGACCCAGTACTTC. This gives the protein CSAGLAGAETQYF.

The chain carries TRBV10-2 and TRBJ2-1; either TRBD1 or TRBD2 may supply D (5 bases each). CDR1 is WSHSY and CDR2 is SAAADI in the germline V gene. The ends were cut back, 6 bases at V and 4 bases at J, with 10 bases in the middle. The CDR3 consists of 13 residues. CDR3 sequence reads: CASRDTRYNEQFF. CDR3 nucleotide sequence: TGCGCCAGCAGGGACACTAGGTACAATGAGCAGTTCTTC.

The chain combines TRBV6-6 with TRBJ1-2; D not resolved. Deletions cut 9 bases from V and 5 bases from J, with 13 bases between. The CDR3 loop spans 12 amino acids. Germline values: CDR1 MNHNY, CDR2 SVGAGI (reference sequence). CDR3 sequence: CASSGAEYGYTF. The CDR3, as DNA: TGTGCCAGTTCTGGCGCGGAATATGGCTACACCTTC.

V and J are TRBV6-1 and TRBJ2-3; D uncertain. The CDR3 covers 12 residues. Per the germline V gene, CDR1 is MNHNS and CDR2 is SASEGT. V was trimmed by 10 bases and J by 2 bases, leaving 10 bases between them. For the CDR3, the DNA is TGTGCCACCCCCTCCGCCACAGATACGCAGTATTTT. Its protein product is CATPSATDTQYF.

This clonotype was seen at least ten times. The J gene is TRBJ1-2, the V gene TRBV20-1; TRBD1 matches at 9 bases. Germline CDR1 DFQATT, CDR2 SNEGSKA (reference sequence). This CDR3 has 15 amino acids. Trimming took 3 bases from V and 3 from J; bases not matched to a gene: 8. The CDR3 nucleotides are TGCAGTGCTAGTCACCGGGGACAGGGTGACTATGGCTACACCTTC. It is translated as CSASHRGQGDYGYTF.

This clonotype was seen a handful of times. The chain has TRBV2 and TRBJ2-7; 12 bases are shared with TRBD2. The CDR3 is made up of 13 amino acids. Germline V gene lookup returns CDR1 SNHLY and CDR2 FYNNEI. The CDR3 region has the DNA TGTGCGGGGAGGACTAGCGGGGCCTACGAGCAGTACTTC. Protein: CAGRTSGAYEQYF. The full variable domain, its missing parts supplied by reference TRBV2 and TRBJ2-7, is EPEVTQTPSHQVTQMGQEVILRCVPISNHLYFYWYRQILGQKVEFLVSFYNNEISEKSEIFDDQFSVERPDGSNFTLKIRSTKLEDSAMYFCAGRTSGAYEQYFGPGTRLTVT.

The chain couples TRBV2 to TRBJ2-7; D is perhaps TRBD2 (6 bases). V was clipped by 6 bases and J by 7 bases, with 13 bases between them. Germline lookup yields CDR1 SNHLY and CDR2 FYNNEI. The CDR3 contains 12 residues. In DNA, the CDR3 is TGTGCCAGCAGCGGGACTCCGGGGGAGCAGTACTTC. Its translation is CASSGTPGEQYF.

V gene TRBV27 combines with J gene TRBJ1-1; D gene unclear. The germline V gene encodes CDR1 MNHEY and CDR2 SMNVEV (reference sequence). The CDR3 runs to 12 residues. Trimming shortened V by 5 bases and J by 1 base, and 5 bases separated the two germline ends. For the CDR3, the DNA is TGTGCCAGCAGTCGGGCGAACACTGAAGCTTTCTTT. As protein: CASSRANTEAFF.

This clonotype appeared many times. The chain couples TRBV12-3 or TRBV12-4 to TRBJ1-5; D gene uncertain. Trimming removed 5 bases at V and 3 bases at J, with 14 bases between. The CDR3 has 15 amino acids. For the CDR3, the DNA is TGTGCCAGCAGTAGCCGGGCCCCTCTCAATCAGCCCCAGCATTTT. Translation gives CASSSRAPLNQPQHF.

This clonotype was seen many times. CDR3 sequence (DNA): TGTGCCAGCAGCTTCCAGGCTGCCGGGGAGCTGTTTTTT. Residues: CASSFQAAGELFF. V usage is TRBV7-2 and J usage is TRBJ2-2; D is unclear. The V and J ends lost 3 bases and 6 bases respectively, with 8 bases between them. This CDR3 spans 13 amino acids. Looked up from germline, CDR1 is SGHTA and CDR2 is FQGNSA.

This clonotype was observed a few times. This sequence joins TRBV9 and TRBJ1-6; TRBD1 is a possible D gene (5 bases). Deletions cut 0 bases from V and 8 bases from J, with 6 bases between. In germline, CDR1 is SGDLS, CDR2 YYNGEE. The CDR3 totals 13 residues. The CDR3 here is CASSVVGDSPLHF. The CDR3 nucleotides are TGTGCCAGCAGCGTAGTGGGGGATTCACCCCTCCACTTT.

This clonotype was observed many times. V is TRBV5-1 and J is TRBJ2-7, with D possibly being TRBD2 (6 bases). This CDR3 is 13 amino acids long. V was shortened by 7 bases and J by 6 bases, with 17 bases between the two germline ends. Per the germline V gene, CDR1 is SGHRS and CDR2 is YFSETQ. CDR3 coding DNA: TGCGCCAGCGGGAGGCCAGGCTCAGGCGAGCAGTACTTC. Translation: CASGRPGSGEQYF.

The chain joins TRBV20-1 to TRBJ1-2; no clear D. CDR1 and CDR2 from the germline V gene are DFQATT and SNEGSKA (reference sequence). V was pared by 1 base and J by 5 bases, with 17 bases between. The CDR3 is made up of 15 amino acids. CDR3 sequence reads: CSARVSASKEYGYTF. CDR3 bases: TGCAGTGCTAGAGTGTCAGCCAGTAAGGAGTATGGCTACACCTTC.

There are many counts of this clonotype. The rearrangement links TRBV7-9 to TRBJ2-3; D may be TRBD2 (6 bases). The CDR3 is made up of 14 amino acids. With 3 bases removed from V and 1 base from J, the gap between germline ends came to 8 bases. In germline, CDR1 is SEHNR, CDR2 FQNEAQ (reference sequence). The CDR3 region is CASSFPGGTDTQYF. The CDR3 coding sequence is TGTGCCAGCAGCTTTCCGGGAGGCACAGATACGCAGTATTTT.

This clonotype was counted many times. V usage is TRBV28 and J usage is TRBJ2-3, with TRBD2 identical over 12 bases. J was trimmed by 6 bases and V by 4 bases; bases with no gene match: 5. This CDR3 comprises 15 residues. Germline lookup yields CDR1 MDHEN and CDR2 SYDVKM. The CDR3 sequence is CASSSLAGGLDTQYF. Here the CDR3 DNA reads TGTGCCAGCAGTTCCCTAGCGGGAGGGTTGGATACGCAGTATTTT.

This clonotype was seen a handful of times. J is TRBJ2-1 and V is TRBV3-1, with TRBD2 as a possible D gene (5 bases). Germline V gene lookup returns CDR1 LGHDT and CDR2 YNNKEL (reference sequence). The germline V and J ends were trimmed by 5 bases and 2 bases, with 13 bases remaining between them. This CDR3 is built from 15 residues. The CDR3 protein is CASSKKKTTYNEQFF. CDR3 nucleotides: TGTGCCAGCAGCAAAAAAAAGACTACCTACAATGAGCAGTTCTTC.

This clonotype showed up just a few times. This sequence joins TRBV11-2 and TRBJ1-5; possibly TRBD1 for D (5 bases). V lost 0 bases and J 7 bases, leaving 13 bases between the germline ends. Germline CDR1 SGHAT, CDR2 FQNNGV. This CDR3 region has 15 residues. The CDR3 coding sequence is TGTGCCAGCAGCTTAGATTTAGGGGTAAACCAGCCCCAGCATTTT. Encoded protein: CASSLDLGVNQPQHF.

The rearrangement uses TRBV5-1 and TRBJ2-1; 12 positions agree with TRBD2. Germline V gives CDR1 SGHRS, CDR2 YFSETQ. Trimming took 4 bases from V and 10 from J; bases not matched to a gene: 9. The length of the CDR3 is 15 residues. The CDR3, as DNA: TGCGCCAGCAGCCCCCTAGCGGGGGGGTCCTTAGAGCAGTTCTTC. Protein sequence: CASSPLAGGSLEQFF.

The CDR3 DNA reads as TGCGCCAGCACGCACGCCGGAGGGGAAAAACTGTTTTTT. Its protein product is CASTHAGGEKLFF. The rearrangement uses TRBV5-1 and TRBJ1-4; D is ambiguous. V gave up 6 bases and J gave up 8 bases, with 14 bases separating them. CDR3 length: 13 residues. Germline CDR1 is SGHRS and CDR2 is YFSETQ. The complete variable domain, with remaining parts taken from reference TRBV5-1 and TRBJ1-4, reads KAGVTQTPRYLIKTRGQQVTLSCSPISGHRSVSWYQQTPGQGLQFLFEYFSETQRNKGNFPGRFSGRQFSNSRSEMNVSTLELGDSALYLCASTHAGGEKLFFGSGTQLSVL.

This sequence joins TRBV15 and TRBJ2-4; D is possibly TRBD1 (7 bases). Per the germline V gene, CDR1 is LNHNV and CDR2 is YYDKDF (reference sequence). V was trimmed by 5 bases and J by 9 bases, leaving 20 bases between them. The length of the CDR3 is 15 residues. CDR3 loop: CATSSRGMTGSIQYF. The CDR3 DNA reads as TGTGCCACCAGCTCCCGGGGGATGACAGGGTCCATTCAGTACTTC.